These 15 T cell receptor beta chains originate from one sample sequenced in a study of T cell repertoires in cytomegalovirus infection (dated by TCRdb to the late 2010s). Sequencer: Illumina HiSeq 1500. TCRdb applied fastp at Q25 and MiXCR to the public reads, then kept only in-frame beta chains. Each entry merges the rows of one CDR3 protein and shows their most common DNA and genes. The sample table lists some 920,000 distinct CDR3 sequences, 25% to 40% of them with a count of one. The ten largest clones add up to around 15% of the sample. The treatment or condition tag for this specimen amounts to: in vitro stimulation with specific CMV peptide epitopes to enrich CMV-specific T cells. No antigen is known for these receptors. The sample consisted of cultured CD8+ T cells from PBMCs, taken from culture after CMV antigen stimulation. These receptor sequences come from a human donor in good health (CMV status not recorded). Some clones in this sample may be carry-over from other donors' samples.

Notes on this clonotype: A much larger clone differs by one base, so this may be a read error. The chain links TRBV28 to TRBJ2-3, with 7 bases identical to TRBD1. The CDR3 is made up of 14 amino acids. The germline V gene encodes CDR1 MDHEN and CDR2 SYDVKM. For the CDR3, the DNA is TGTACCAGCAGTAGGGACAGCGGCACAGATACGCAGTATTTT. It specifies CTSSRDSGTDTQYF.

Here the CDR3 DNA reads TGTGCCAGCAGTTACCCCGACTACGCCCAAGAGACCCAGTACTTC. This encodes CASSYPDYAQETQYF. The chain links TRBV6-2 or TRBV6-3 to TRBJ2-5; maybe TRBD2 (5 bases). V lost 2 bases and J lost 1, with 11 bases in between. The CDR3 runs to 15 residues. Germline V gene sequence: CDR1 MNHEY, CDR2 SVGEGT.

This clonotype was observed a handful of times. The genes are TRBV28 and TRBJ2-7, with D perhaps assigned TRBD1 or TRBD2 (5 bases each). Trimming cost V 6 bases and J 3 bases, with 18 bases left between them. The length of the CDR3 is 15 residues. Per the germline V gene, CDR1 is MDHEN and CDR2 is SYDVKM. The CDR3 DNA follows: TGTGCCAGCAGCCTTAACCCCGGGGCCTTCTACGAGCAGTACGTC. Translating it yields CASSLNPGAFYEQYV.

This clonotype showed up just a few times. The genes are TRBV6-5 and TRBJ1-1; D is possibly TRBD1 (5 bases). Looked up from germline, CDR1 is MNHEY and CDR2 is SVGAGI. The CDR3 spans 15 residues. The V and J ends lost 0 bases and 1 base respectively, with 9 bases between them. The CDR3 bases are TGTGCCAGCAGTTACTCGTGGGGGGAGAACACTGAAGCTTTCTTT. As protein: CASSYSWGENTEAFF.

This clonotype was seen more than once but under ten times. The chain joins TRBV6-1 to TRBJ1-2, with 7 nucleotides matching TRBD1. V lost 8 bases, J lost 5 bases, and 23 bases stayed unmatched. This CDR3 region has 18 residues. Germline lookup yields CDR1 MNHNS and CDR2 SASEGT. This chain's CDR3 is CASFGPPGLWTGGYGYTF. The CDR3 DNA follows: TGTGCCAGCTTCGGGCCGCCGGGACTTTGGACAGGAGGATATGGCTACACCTTC.

V gene TRBV12-3 or TRBV12-4 combines with J gene TRBJ2-1; D is uncertain. Deletions cut 7 bases from V and 2 bases from J, with 12 bases between. The CDR3 is 14 residues long. The CDR3 region is CASNLVGPYNEQFF. In DNA form, the CDR3 reads TGTGCCAGCAACTTAGTAGGGCCCTACAATGAGCAGTTCTTC.

A word on this clonotype: One end of the junction does not line up with germline, which may come from a read error. V and J are TRBV4-1 and TRBJ2-1, with 10 bases fitting TRBD2. The CDR3 runs to 17 residues. Germline CDR1 MGHRA, CDR2 YSYEKL. DNA for the CDR3: TGTGCCAGCAGCCAAGACCCGACAAGCGGGGGGGCCGGTGAGCAGTTCTTC. It codes for CASSQDPTSGGAGEQFF.

This clonotype came up once. Being one base from a much bigger clone, this may be a read error. V is TRBV18 and J is TRBJ1-4, with 7 bases matching TRBD1. This CDR3 contains 13 residues. Germline CDR1 KGHSH, CDR2 LQKENI. V lost 6 bases, J lost 6 bases, and 4 bases stayed unmatched. CDR3 sequence reads: CASSGTVDEKLFF. In DNA form, the CDR3 reads TGTGCCAGCTCTGGGACAGTGGATGAAAAACTGTTTTTT.

This clonotype turned up a few times. The chain employs TRBV6-2 or TRBV6-3 and TRBJ2-6; no definite D call. Trimming removed 5 bases from V and 0 bases from J, with 11 bases in between. The CDR3 contains 16 residues. Per the germline V gene, CDR1 is MNHEY and CDR2 is SVGEGT. The CDR3, as DNA: TGTGCCAGCAGTCCAGACATTCCCTCTGGGGCCAACGTCCTGACTTTC. It encodes CASSPDIPSGANVLTF.

This clonotype was observed a few times. This chain links TRBV20-1 with TRBJ2-1; TRBD1 matches at 9 bases. Per germline, CDR1 DFQATT and CDR2 SNEGSKA (reference sequence). The CDR3 is made up of 17 amino acids. Trimming at V came to 3 bases and at J to 2 bases, leaving 11 bases not matched to a gene. The CDR3 loop reads CSASGPPGTGPYNEQFF. CDR3 coding DNA: TGCAGTGCTAGTGGCCCTCCCGGGACAGGGCCCTACAATGAGCAGTTCTTC.

V usage is TRBV19 and J usage is TRBJ1-2; 8 bases are shared with TRBD1. The CDR3 sequence is 16 residues long. The ends lost 5 bases at V and 7 bases at J; junction bases unmatched: 15. Germline assignment: CDR1 LNHDA and CDR2 SQIVND (reference sequence). The CDR3 DNA reads TGTGCCAGTAGTGTCGGGACAGGCCTGCGGGCTTTTGGCTACACCTTC. It encodes CASSVGTGLRAFGYTF. The full variable domain, in which reference TRBV19 and TRBJ1-2 provide the parts outside the CDR3, is DGGITQSPKYLFRKEGQNVTLSCEQNLNHDAMYWYRQDPGQGLRLIYYSQIVNDFQKGDIAEGYSVSREKKESFPLTVTSAQKNPTAFYLCASSVGTGLRAFGYTFGSGTRLTVV.

The sample holds a few counts of this clonotype. The gene calls are TRBV7-9 and TRBJ2-1; D gene unclear. Trimming removed 4 bases at V and 8 bases at J, with 6 bases between. The CDR3 is made up of 11 amino acids. Germline CDR1 is SEHNR and CDR2 is FQNEAQ (reference sequence). The CDR3 DNA reads TGTGCCAGCAGCTCCACGGATGAGCAGTTCTTC. This codes for CASSSTDEQFF.

In its sample, this clonotype was seen once. The chain couples TRBV6-4 to TRBJ2-2; D ambiguous. Germline CDR1 and CDR2: MRHNA and SNTAGT. V shed 6 bases and J shed 4 bases, with 9 bases lying between them. This CDR3 contains 13 residues. The DNA for the CDR3 is TGTGCCAGCAGAAGGCCGATCACCGGGGAGCTGTTTTTT. Protein: CASRRPITGELFF.

This chain joins TRBV28 and TRBJ2-7; TRBD2 aligns across 7 bases. Trimming cost V 3 bases and J 5 bases; bases outside gene matches: 4. The length of the CDR3 is 13 residues. The germline CDR1 and CDR2 sequences are MDHEN and SYDVKM. CDR3 sequence (DNA): TGTGCCAGCAGTTTTTTTGGGGGGGACGAGCAGTACGTC. The encoded protein is CASSFFGGDEQYV.

CDR3 DNA sequence: TGTGCCAGTAGTATAGGTACAGGGGGAATGGACACTGAAGCTTTCTTT. It translates to CASSIGTGGMDTEAFF. The V gene is TRBV19, the J gene TRBJ1-1; 8 positions agree with TRBD1. CDR1 LNHDA and CDR2 SQIVND come from the germline V gene (reference sequence). The length of the CDR3 is 16 residues. The ends lost 1 base at V and 3 bases at J; junction bases unmatched: 7.